This is a list of T cell receptor beta chains from one sample in a study of T cells in Graves' hyperthyroidism and ophthalmopathy. MiXCR, run by TCRdb on the multiplex PCR reads, gives a single entry per CDR3 protein. The table shows 300,000 to 450,000 distinct CDR3 sequences, with around an eighth occurring only once. The sequencing input was blood. The receptors here all came from a man aged 25 to 45 with Graves' hyperthyroidism that later progressed to Graves' ophthalmopathy. Both conserved end residues are part of each CDR3. The order of the fields is clone size, D gene, J gene, V gene, CDR3 protein, CDR3 DNA. The D gene is left open where the match is weak. Size is stated for part of the rows, as once, few or many counts, or as a class when the clone is expanded.

>many|NA|TRBJ2-7|TRBV10-2
CASSVARNFYEQYF
TGCGCCAGCAGTGTAGCCCGAAATTTCTACGAGCAGTACTTC
>few|NA|TRBJ1-5|TRBV20-1
CSASRDNSNQPQHF
TGCAGTGCTAGCCGGGACAATAGCAATCAGCCCCAGCATTTT
>many|NA|TRBJ2-5|TRBV7-2
CASSLAGLEETQYF
TGTGCCAGCAGCTTAGCTGGACTCGAAGAGACCCAGTACTTC
>many|NA|TRBJ2-5|TRBV7-7
CASSYLQGPGETQYF
TGTGCCAGCAGCTATTTGCAGGGTCCGGGTGAGACCCAGTACTTC
>few|NA|TRBJ2-1|TRBV28
CASRGNDYNEQFF
TGTGCCAGTAGGGGGAACGACTACAATGAGCAGTTCTTC
>many|NA|TRBJ1-5|TRBV10-3
CANQGEGFDQPQHF
TGTGCCAACCAGGGAGAGGGGTTCGATCAGCCCCAGCATTTT
>many|TRBD1|TRBJ1-2|TRBV7-9
CASSLLAGTEYIYGYTF
TGTGCCAGCAGCTTACTGGCCGGGACAGAGTACATATATGGCTACACCTTC
>NA|TRBD1|TRBJ1-2|TRBV2
CASNRGVGYTF
TGTGCCAGCAACAGGGGGGTTGGCTACACCTTC
>NA|NA|TRBJ2-1|TRBV20-1
CSARDKGDPCNEQFF
TGCAGTGCTAGAGATAAGGGGGACCCCTGCAATGAGCAGTTCTTC
>many|NA|TRBJ2-1|TRBV7-9
CASSLAQADNEQFF
TGTGCCAGCAGCTTAGCACAGGCAGACAATGAGCAGTTCTTC
>many|NA|TRBJ2-3|TRBV12-3/TRBV12-4
CASSPLGGTQYF
TGTGCCAGCAGTCCCCTAGGAGGTACGCAGTATTTT
>few|NA|TRBJ1-2|TRBV5-4
CASSGKTGANYGYTF
TGTGCCAGCAGCGGTAAGACGGGAGCTAACTATGGCTACACCTTC
>few|NA|TRBJ2-3|TRBV4-1
CASSQRGDTYTDTQYF
TGCGCCAGCAGCCAAAGGGGGGACACCTACACAGATACGCAGTATTTT
>NA|TRBD2|TRBJ2-2|TRBV5-4
CASSFGTSDTGELFF
TGTGCCAGCAGCTTCGGGACTAGCGACACCGGGGAGCTGTTTTTT
>NA|NA|TRBJ2-3|TRBV7-2
CASSLAGVVTDTQYF
TGTGCCAGCAGCTTAGCAGGGGTTGTCACAGATACGCAGTATTTT
>many|NA|TRBJ1-5|TRBV12-3/TRBV12-4
CASNLGNQPQHF
TGTGCCAGCAACCTGGGGAATCAGCCCCAGCATTTT
>many|TRBD1|TRBJ2-7|TRBV7-9
CASSATLDRGSSYEQYF
TGTGCCAGCAGCGCAACGCTAGACAGGGGCTCATCCTACGAGCAGTACTTC
>NA|NA|TRBJ2-7|TRBV12-5
CASGLAGYEQYF
TGTGCTAGTGGTTTGGCGGGGTACGAGCAGTACTTC
>many|NA|TRBJ2-7|TRBV29-1
CSVELADYEQYF
TGCAGCGTTGAATTGGCGGACTACGAGCAGTACTTC
>few|NA|TRBJ1-5|TRBV6-6
CASSYLSGGRGNQPQHF
TGTGCCAGCAGTTACCTTAGCGGGGGAAGAGGGAATCAGCCCCAGCATTTT
>NA|TRBD1|TRBJ1-2|TRBV12-3/TRBV12-4
CASRGDSGNYGYTF
TGTGCCAGCAGGGGGGACAGCGGCAACTATGGCTACACCTTC
>few|TRBD1|TRBJ2-2|TRBV12-3/TRBV12-4
CASSTGGLWAANTGELFF
TGTGCCAGCAGTACAGGGGGGCTTTGGGCTGCGAACACCGGGGAGCTGTTTTTT
>many|NA|TRBJ2-7|TRBV2
CANLSTASYEQYF
TGTGCCAACCTCTCGACAGCCTCCTACGAGCAGTACTTC
>many|NA|TRBJ2-1|TRBV5-8
CASSRRANPYEQFF
TGTGCCAGCAGTCGCCGGGCGAATCCGTATGAGCAGTTCTTC
>few|NA|TRBJ2-1|TRBV20-1
CSARVGGGGSYNEQFF
TGCAGTGCTAGAGTGGGGGGAGGGGGCTCCTACAATGAGCAGTTCTTC
>many|NA|TRBJ1-1|TRBV6-1
CASSRGGETEAFF
TGTGCCAGCAGCCGAGGGGGTGAGACTGAAGCTTTCTTT
>few|TRBD1|TRBJ1-2|TRBV11-2
CASSYLGQLTRSDYGYTF
TGTGCCAGCAGCTACCTGGGACAGTTAACCCGGAGTGACTATGGCTACACCTTC
>many|NA|TRBJ2-3|TRBV20-1
CSARRDTTDTQYF
TGCAGTGCTAGACGGGACACCACAGATACGCAGTATTTT
>few|NA|TRBJ2-1|TRBV11-2
CASTFGGMGSLSYNEQFF
TGTGCCAGCACCTTCGGTGGGATGGGATCCCTCTCCTACAATGAGCAGTTCTTC
>many|NA|TRBJ2-7|TRBV12-3/TRBV12-4
CASSFKGYEQYF
TGTGCCAGCAGTTTCAAGGGCTACGAGCAGTACTTC
>NA|TRBD2|TRBJ2-7|TRBV20-1
CSAPLTSVSYEQYF
TGCAGTGCGCCTCTGACTAGCGTCTCCTACGAGCAGTACTTC
>many|TRBD1|TRBJ2-2|TRBV28
CASSFNRGDTGELFF
TGTGCCAGCAGTTTTAACAGGGGGGACACCGGGGAGCTGTTTTTT
>many|TRBD1|TRBJ1-2|TRBV2
CASSADRISYGYTF
TGTGCCAGCAGCGCGGACAGGATCAGCTATGGCTACACCTTC
>many|TRBD1|TRBJ1-5|TRBV24-1
CATSDSKTGGNQPQHF
TGTGCCACCAGTGATTCCAAGACAGGGGGGAATCAGCCCCAGCATTTT
>many|TRBD1|TRBJ2-2|TRBV28
CASSLLGQGHLTGELFF
TGTGCCAGCAGTTTATTAGGACAGGGGCACCTCACCGGGGAGCTGTTTTTT
>NA|NA|TRBJ2-5|TRBV6-1
CASSRPGHGETQYF
TGTGCCAGCAGTAGACCGGGACATGGGGAGACCCAGTACTTC
>NA|NA|TRBJ2-7|TRBV3-1
CASSQDSGDSEQYF
TGTGCCAGCAGCCAAGATTCAGGGGACTCCGAGCAGTACTTC
>many|NA|TRBJ1-5|TRBV15
CATSSDSSNQPQHF
TGTGCCACCAGCAGCGACTCAAGCAATCAGCCCCAGCATTTT
>many|NA|TRBJ1-1|TRBV5-1
CASSLGGVREAFF
TGCGCCAGCAGCTTGGGTGGGGTACGTGAAGCTTTCTTT
>NA|TRBD1|TRBJ2-2|TRBV19
CASRTGYTGELFF
TGTGCCAGCCGGACAGGGTACACCGGGGAGCTGTTTTTT
>many|NA|TRBJ2-7|TRBV5-1
CASRLTAAYEQYF
TGCGCCAGCCGCCTTACGGCCGCCTACGAGCAGTACTTC
>NA|TRBD1|TRBJ2-7|TRBV6-2/TRBV6-3
CASSYPIQGAYEQYF
TGTGCCAGCAGTTATCCGATACAGGGGGCCTACGAGCAGTACTTC
>many|TRBD2|TRBJ2-1|TRBV6-1
CASSPRGGLSSYNEQFF
TGTGCCAGCAGTCCTCGGGGGGGGTTGAGCTCCTACAATGAGCAGTTCTTC
>NA|NA|TRBJ2-5|TRBV20-1
CSAPERETQYF
TGCAGTGCGCCCGAGAGAGAGACCCAGTACTTC
>NA|NA|TRBJ1-5|TRBV27
CASSLSQGMGPQHF
TGTGCCAGCAGTTTAAGTCAGGGGATGGGGCCCCAGCATTTT
>many|TRBD2|TRBJ2-7|TRBV11-2
CASSFLAGLYEQYF
TGTGCCAGCAGCTTTCTAGCGGGGTTGTACGAGCAGTACTTC
>few|NA|TRBJ2-5|TRBV6-2/TRBV6-3
CASSAYPTGGMEYF
TGTGCCAGCAGTGCCTACCCAACAGGAGGAATGGAGTACTTC
>few|NA|TRBJ2-7|TRBV7-8
CASTLGIAYEQYF
TGTGCCAGCACCCTAGGGATAGCCTACGAGCAGTACTTC